This T cell receptor beta chain was recovered during a study of monozygotic twins with inflammatory bowel disease. For each CDR3 protein, TCRdb gives one entry from its re-call of the 5' RACE reads, without DNA. The repertoire shows roughly 150,000 distinct CDR3 sequences; the top ten hold 0.95% to 1.5%. Germline V gene lookup returns CDR1 ENHRY and CDR2 SYGVKD. This CDR3 has 11 amino acids. This rearrangement joins TRBV10-3 to TRBJ1-2. Sample: blood. The receptor's source is a human donor with ulcerative colitis or Crohn's disease, or a healthy co-twin of an affected twin (not recorded which). The CDR3 spells CATWSNYGYTF.